This T cell receptor (beta chain) derives from a study of T cell responses to AZD1222 COVID-19 vaccine. Findings and caveats of the study: Donor demographics were predominantly white British with a female majority; clonal diversity may be underestimated. Nearly half of spike-specific TCRs reportedly go after variant regions that carry no mutations. Only five to seven AZD1222 recipients were seropositive at baseline.

Losses at the gene ends were 8 bases for V and 6 bases for J; bases not matched to a gene: 5. The CDR3 totals 13 residues. Germline V lookup: CDR1 MNHEY, CDR2 SMNVEV (reference sequence). As regards this clone: As yet, its antigen is unknown.

The protocol was immunoSEQ multiplex PCR, while the TCRdb copy is restricted to in-frame clones and leaves out a portion. The profile covers approximately 110,000 clones, with around 90% appearing a single time and more than 3.5% taken by the ten largest. The sequence derives from an adult in good health. The material was peripheral blood, obtained on day 0 of AZD1222 vaccination. V is TRBV27 and J is TRBJ2-7; 12 bases agree with TRBD2. The CDR3 here is CASRTSGNVEQYF. The DNA of the CDR3 is TGTGCCAGCCGGACTAGCGGGAATGTCGAGCAGTACTTC.